Listed below are T cell receptor beta chains from one sample, sequenced in a study of blood T cells in healthy people across ages. TCRdb reprocessed the 5' RACE reads via MiXCR and lists one record per CDR3 protein. The profile covers about 900,000 distinct CDR3 sequences, with 62% appearing a single time and around a quarter taken by the ten largest. Specimen: blood. Receptors were obtained from a young man in good health. Both conserved end residues are part of each CDR3. Fields, in order: clone size, V gene, D gene, J gene, CDR3 DNA, CDR3 protein. A D gene is named only where the DNA matches it firmly. The size field is filled for only some rows; it gives once, few, many or a size class.

clone_size: -
v_call: TRBV7-9
d_call: TRBD1
j_call: TRBJ2-1
cdr3_nt: TGTGCCAGCAGCTTAGTGGTTTCGACAGGGGGCTACAATGAGCAGTTCTTC
cdr3_aa: CASSLVVSTGGYNEQFF

clone_size: -
v_call: TRBV7-8
d_call: -
j_call: TRBJ1-5
cdr3_nt: TGTGCCAGCAGCTCCCGGGGTTCGTGGCCCCAGCATTTT
cdr3_aa: CASSSRGSWPQHF

clone_size: once
v_call: TRBV4-3
d_call: -
j_call: TRBJ2-5
cdr3_nt: TGCGCCAGCAGCCAAGTACCGGGGGCGGCTATGGGGTACTTC
cdr3_aa: CASSQVPGAAMGYF

clone_size: -
v_call: TRBV7-9
d_call: TRBD1
j_call: TRBJ2-5
cdr3_nt: TGTGCCAGCAGCTTCACAGGGGGCTCTTATGAGACCCAGTACTTC
cdr3_aa: CASSFTGGSYETQYF

clone_size: -
v_call: TRBV5-1
d_call: -
j_call: TRBJ2-7
cdr3_nt: TGCGCCAGCAGCTCTACCCTTGCAGGGGCCTACGAGCAGTACTTC
cdr3_aa: CASSSTLAGAYEQYF

clone_size: -
v_call: TRBV7-8
d_call: -
j_call: TRBJ2-3
cdr3_nt: TGTGCCAGCAGCTTAATCGACAGAGAGACAGATACGCAGTATTTT
cdr3_aa: CASSLIDRETDTQYF

clone_size: -
v_call: TRBV24-1
d_call: TRBD1
j_call: TRBJ2-1
cdr3_nt: TGTGCCACCAGTGCCCGAGGACAGGGGGCGGAGGTGGAGTTCTTC
cdr3_aa: CATSARGQGAEVEFF

clone_size: -
v_call: TRBV9
d_call: -
j_call: TRBJ2-3
cdr3_nt: TGTGCCAGCAGCGACACGGGTACGCAGTATTTT
cdr3_aa: CASSDTGTQYF

clone_size: few
v_call: TRBV6-2/TRBV6-3
d_call: TRBD2
j_call: TRBJ2-1
cdr3_nt: TGTGCCAGCAGTGCCGGGACTAGCGGGGCCCTTGAGCAGTTCTTC
cdr3_aa: CASSAGTSGALEQFF

clone_size: few
v_call: TRBV20-1
d_call: TRBD2
j_call: TRBJ2-7
cdr3_nt: TGCAGTGCTAGAGCAGCGGGGAAGTACGAGCAGTACTTC
cdr3_aa: CSARAAGKYEQYF

clone_size: -
v_call: TRBV7-2
d_call: -
j_call: TRBJ2-7
cdr3_nt: TGTGCCAGCAGTTTACAGGGTTACCAGCAGTACTTC
cdr3_aa: CASSLQGYQQYF

clone_size: few
v_call: TRBV5-1
d_call: TRBD1
j_call: TRBJ2-5
cdr3_nt: TGCGCCAGCAGCTTTGATCGGGACAGGGGCCAAGAGACCCAGTACTTC
cdr3_aa: CASSFDRDRGQETQYF

clone_size: -
v_call: TRBV9
d_call: -
j_call: TRBJ2-3
cdr3_nt: TGTGCCAGCAGCGTAGAGTCCCCAGATACGCAGTATTTT
cdr3_aa: CASSVESPDTQYF

clone_size: few
v_call: TRBV7-2
d_call: TRBD2
j_call: TRBJ2-1
cdr3_nt: TGTGCCAGCAGCTTGCCCGGGACTACCCCCCACAATGAGCAGTTCTTC
cdr3_aa: CASSLPGTTPHNEQFF

clone_size: once
v_call: TRBV9
d_call: TRBD1
j_call: TRBJ2-7
cdr3_nt: TGTGCCAGCAGCGGGACAGGGATCGACGAGCAGTACTTC
cdr3_aa: CASSGTGIDEQYF

clone_size: -
v_call: TRBV29-1
d_call: TRBD1
j_call: TRBJ2-7
cdr3_nt: TGCAGCGTTGCCCCCAGGGGGTCCCCCTACGAGCAGTACTTC
cdr3_aa: CSVAPRGSPYEQYF

clone_size: -
v_call: TRBV2
d_call: -
j_call: TRBJ2-5
cdr3_nt: TGTGCCAGCACCCGGACTCCCGCGGAGACCCAGTACTTC
cdr3_aa: CASTRTPAETQYF

clone_size: -
v_call: TRBV9
d_call: -
j_call: TRBJ2-1
cdr3_nt: TGTGCCAGCAGTAGGGGTATGATCTCGGGTTCCTACAATGAGCAGTTCTTC
cdr3_aa: CASSRGMISGSYNEQFF

clone_size: -
v_call: TRBV12-3/TRBV12-4
d_call: -
j_call: TRBJ2-7
cdr3_nt: TGTGCCAGCAGTTTCTCCCCGCTACCTACCTACGAGCAGTACTTC
cdr3_aa: CASSFSPLPTYEQYF

clone_size: -
v_call: TRBV20-1
d_call: TRBD1
j_call: TRBJ1-2
cdr3_nt: TGCAGTGCTAGTCGACCCCCGGGACAGACCTATGGCTACACCTTC
cdr3_aa: CSASRPPGQTYGYTF

clone_size: -
v_call: TRBV9
d_call: -
j_call: TRBJ2-7
cdr3_nt: TGTGCCAGCAGCCCCGAGGGGTCCTCCTACTCCTACGAGCAGTACTTC
cdr3_aa: CASSPEGSSYSYEQYF

clone_size: few
v_call: TRBV7-2
d_call: TRBD2
j_call: TRBJ2-3
cdr3_nt: TGTGCCAGCAGCTTCCCAGGGAGGGCAGATACGCAGTATTTT
cdr3_aa: CASSFPGRADTQYF

clone_size: -
v_call: TRBV20-1
d_call: -
j_call: TRBJ1-5
cdr3_nt: TGCAGTGCTAGCGCCCTCGACAGGACCCAGCATTTT
cdr3_aa: CSASALDRTQHF

clone_size: -
v_call: TRBV6-2/TRBV6-3
d_call: -
j_call: TRBJ2-1
cdr3_nt: TGTGCCAGCAGTTACGCGGGTAGTATATCCTACAATGAGCAGTTCTTC
cdr3_aa: CASSYAGSISYNEQFF

clone_size: -
v_call: TRBV20-1
d_call: -
j_call: TRBJ1-2
cdr3_nt: TGCAGTGCCGGGACTGCCGGACCTTATGGCTACACCTTC
cdr3_aa: CSAGTAGPYGYTF

clone_size: few
v_call: TRBV10-3
d_call: TRBD1
j_call: TRBJ1-2
cdr3_nt: TGTGCCACCTGTCCGGGACAGGGTTCGGATGGCTACACCTTC
cdr3_aa: CATCPGQGSDGYTF

clone_size: once
v_call: TRBV5-1
d_call: -
j_call: TRBJ2-7
cdr3_nt: TGCACCAGCAGCTTGGGCGGAGGACAGACCTACGAGCAGTACTTC
cdr3_aa: CTSSLGGGQTYEQYF

clone_size: -
v_call: TRBV7-2
d_call: TRBD1
j_call: TRBJ2-4
cdr3_nt: TGTGCCAGCAGCTTAGGGACAGGGATGGCCAAAAACATTCAGTACTTC
cdr3_aa: CASSLGTGMAKNIQYF

clone_size: -
v_call: TRBV12-3/TRBV12-4
d_call: -
j_call: TRBJ1-1
cdr3_nt: TGTGCCAGCAGTTTTCGGCCCGATCGGAGCGGGGTTTTCTTT
cdr3_aa: CASSFRPDRSGVFF